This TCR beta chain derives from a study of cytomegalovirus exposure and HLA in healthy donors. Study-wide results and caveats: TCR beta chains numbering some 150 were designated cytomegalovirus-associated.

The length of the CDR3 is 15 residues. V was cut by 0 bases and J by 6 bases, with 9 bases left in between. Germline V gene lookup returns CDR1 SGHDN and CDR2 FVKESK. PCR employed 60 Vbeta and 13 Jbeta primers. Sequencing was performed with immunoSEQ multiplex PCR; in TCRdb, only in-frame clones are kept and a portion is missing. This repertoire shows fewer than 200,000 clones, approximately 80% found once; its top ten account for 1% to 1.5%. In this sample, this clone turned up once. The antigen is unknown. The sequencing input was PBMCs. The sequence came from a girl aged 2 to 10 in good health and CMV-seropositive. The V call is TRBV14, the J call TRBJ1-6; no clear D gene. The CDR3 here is CASSQDSFINSPLHF. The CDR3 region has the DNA TGTGCCAGCAGCCAAGATTCGTTTATTAATTCACCCCTCCACTTT.